This T cell receptor beta chain was observed in a study of blood T cell repertoires in COVID-19. Losses at the gene ends were 8 bases for V and 7 bases for J; bases not matched to a gene: 10. The CDR3 totals 15 residues. The germline gives CDR1 LNHDA, CDR2 SQIVND (reference sequence). Sequencing used immunoSEQ multiplex PCR; TCRdb keeps in-frame clones, though not all of them. The sample includes about 160,000 clones, 89% of them seen just once. The sequence came from a man between 60 and 75 years old with acute or convalescent COVID-19. Sequencing used peripheral blood. The chain couples TRBV19 to TRBJ2-1; 11 nucleotides align to TRBD2. In nucleotides, the CDR3 is TGTGCCAGTGGAGTAGCGGGGGGGCCAGGGAATGAGCAGTTCTTC. Translated: CASGVAGGPGNEQFF. Looking up the rest from reference TRBV19 and TRBJ2-1 gives the full variable domain: DGGITQSPKYLFRKEGQNVTLSCEQNLNHDAMYWYRQDPGQGLRLIYYSQIVNDFQKGDIAEGYSVSREKKESFPLTVTSAQKNPTAFYLCASGVAGGPGNEQFFGPGTRLTVL.